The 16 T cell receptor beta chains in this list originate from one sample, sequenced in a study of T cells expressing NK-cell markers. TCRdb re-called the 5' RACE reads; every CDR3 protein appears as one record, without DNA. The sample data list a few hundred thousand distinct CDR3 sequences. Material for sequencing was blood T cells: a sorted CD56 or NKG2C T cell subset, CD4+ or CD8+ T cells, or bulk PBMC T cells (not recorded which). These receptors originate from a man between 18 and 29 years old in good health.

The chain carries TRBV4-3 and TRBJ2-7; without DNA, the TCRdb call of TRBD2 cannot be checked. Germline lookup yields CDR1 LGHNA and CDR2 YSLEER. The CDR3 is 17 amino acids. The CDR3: CASSQAVLAGGTTDQYF.

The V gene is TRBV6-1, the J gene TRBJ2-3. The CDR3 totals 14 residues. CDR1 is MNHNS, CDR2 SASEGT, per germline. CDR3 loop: CASNSATSTDTQYF.

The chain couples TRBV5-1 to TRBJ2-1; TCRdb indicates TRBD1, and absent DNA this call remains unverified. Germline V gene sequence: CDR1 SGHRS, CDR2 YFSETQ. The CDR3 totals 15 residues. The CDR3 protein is CASSLLGQGTNEQFF.

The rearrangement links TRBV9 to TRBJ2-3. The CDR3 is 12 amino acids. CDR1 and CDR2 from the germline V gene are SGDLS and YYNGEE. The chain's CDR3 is CASSGLTDTQYF.

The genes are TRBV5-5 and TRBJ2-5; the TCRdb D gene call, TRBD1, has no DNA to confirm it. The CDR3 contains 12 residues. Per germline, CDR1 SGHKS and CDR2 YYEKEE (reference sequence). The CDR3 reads CASSLPPETQYF.

CDR3 sequence: CASSQEGGVTQYF. J is TRBJ2-5 and V is TRBV4-2; checking the TCRdb D call of TRBD1 is not possible without DNA. This CDR3 is built from 13 residues. The V gene's germline CDR1 is LGHNA and CDR2 YNFKEQ.

The CDR3 here is CASTADQETQYF. The chain couples TRBV28 to TRBJ2-5. This CDR3 has 12 residues. Germline lookup yields CDR1 MDHEN and CDR2 SYDVKM.

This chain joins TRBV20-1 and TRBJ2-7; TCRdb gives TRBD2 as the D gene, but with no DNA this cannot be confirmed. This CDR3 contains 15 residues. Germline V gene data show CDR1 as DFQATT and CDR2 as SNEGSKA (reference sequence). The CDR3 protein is CSARDSGLARYEQYF.

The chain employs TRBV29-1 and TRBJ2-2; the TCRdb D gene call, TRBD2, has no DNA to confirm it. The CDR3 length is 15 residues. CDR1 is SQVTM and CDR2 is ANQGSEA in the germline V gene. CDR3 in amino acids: CRGTTGRVNTGELFF.

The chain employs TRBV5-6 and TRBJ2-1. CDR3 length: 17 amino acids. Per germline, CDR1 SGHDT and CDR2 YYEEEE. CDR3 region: CASSLKPVSTWDNEQFF.

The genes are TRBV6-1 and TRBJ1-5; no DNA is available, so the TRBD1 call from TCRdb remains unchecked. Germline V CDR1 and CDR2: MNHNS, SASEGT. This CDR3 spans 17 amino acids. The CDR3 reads CASGILSGHNSNQPQHF.

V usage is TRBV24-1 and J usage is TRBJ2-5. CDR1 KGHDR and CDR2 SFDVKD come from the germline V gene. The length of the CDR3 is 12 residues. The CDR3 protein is CATSDRRETQYF.

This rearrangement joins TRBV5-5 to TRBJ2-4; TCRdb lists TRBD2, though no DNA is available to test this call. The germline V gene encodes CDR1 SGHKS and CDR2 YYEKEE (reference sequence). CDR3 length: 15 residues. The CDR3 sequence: CASSLRLADKNIQYF.

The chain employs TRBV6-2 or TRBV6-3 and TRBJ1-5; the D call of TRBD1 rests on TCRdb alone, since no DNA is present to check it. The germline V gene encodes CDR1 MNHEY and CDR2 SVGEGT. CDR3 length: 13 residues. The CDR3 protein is CASSYEGYQPQHF.

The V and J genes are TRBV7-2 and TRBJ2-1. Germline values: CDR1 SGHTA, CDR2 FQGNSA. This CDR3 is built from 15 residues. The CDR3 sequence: CASSSMIRLSNEQFF.

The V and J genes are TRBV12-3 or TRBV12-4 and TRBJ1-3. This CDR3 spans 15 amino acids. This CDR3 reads CASSLDESSGNTIYF.